This T cell receptor (beta chain) comes out of a study of T cells in Graves' hyperthyroidism and ophthalmopathy. As regards this clonotype: What it binds is not known.

CDR1 LGHDT and CDR2 YNNKEL come from the germline V gene (reference sequence). The V gene end was trimmed by 5 bases and the J gene end by 6 bases; junction bases not matched to a gene: 8. The CDR3 has 15 amino acids. Findings of the study overall: Most expanded thyroid clonotypes above 0.001 also appeared in blood.

Patients affected by ophthalmopathy presented a Clinical Activity Score of at least 3, a NOSPECS grade of at least 4, and disease duration below 3 months. Pregnant or lactating patients were excluded, as were those with uncontrolled infection or other autoimmune disease. Diagnoses rested on clinical symptoms, serum thyroxine and TRAb, thyroid ultrasound and orbital computed tomography. Amplified TCR beta CDR3 regions came from RNA transcripts. First-round RT-PCR with HTBI primers amplified the TCR CDR3 region. TCRdb processed the multiplex PCR reads anew with MiXCR; each CDR3 protein has one entry. The table records about 520,000 distinct CDR3 sequences, approximately 24% of them present only once.

This chain uses TRBV3-1 with TRBJ2-7; TRBD1 aligns across 12 bases. The sample comprised blood. This clonotype was obtained from a woman in her twenties or thirties with Graves' ophthalmopathy. This chain's CDR3 is CASSGAGTGGREQYF. The CDR3 region has the DNA TGTGCCAGCAGCGGAGCCGGGACAGGGGGCCGCGAGCAGTACTTC.